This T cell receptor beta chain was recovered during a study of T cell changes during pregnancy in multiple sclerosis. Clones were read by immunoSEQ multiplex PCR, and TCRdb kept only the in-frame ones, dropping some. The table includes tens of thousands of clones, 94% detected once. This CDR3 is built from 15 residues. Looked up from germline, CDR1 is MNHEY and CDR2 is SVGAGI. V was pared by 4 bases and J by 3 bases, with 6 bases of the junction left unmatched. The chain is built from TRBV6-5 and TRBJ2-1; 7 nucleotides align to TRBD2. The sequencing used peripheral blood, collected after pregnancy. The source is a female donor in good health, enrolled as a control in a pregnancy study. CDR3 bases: TGTGCCAGCAGTTTGGCGGGAGAATACTACAATGAGCAGTTCTTC. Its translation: CASSLAGEYYNEQFF.